Listed below are T cell receptor beta chains from one sample, sequenced in a study of T-cell memory formation after mild COVID-19. MiXCR, run by TCRdb on the 5' RACE reads, gives a single entry per CDR3 protein. The sample lists roughly 49,000 distinct CDR3 sequences, 25% to 35% occurring once. The specimen sequenced was PBMCs or a T cell subset sorted from them (not recorded which). The origin of the receptors is a man aged 18 to 35 who had mild COVID-19 (a few samples of this study predate the infection). Cell type and time point are not known. CDR3s include the opening cysteine and the closing phenylalanine or tryptophan. A D gene is named only where the DNA matches it firmly. Size values are once, few and many counts, or a class for expanded clones, and some rows have none.

d_gene	v_gene	abundance	j_gene	CDR3aa	CDR3nt
TRBD1	TRBV25-1	-	TRBJ1-5	CASNTGGEDQPQHF	TGTGCCAGCAACACAGGGGGCGAAGATCAGCCCCAGCATTTT
TRBD1	TRBV20-1	-	TRBJ1-1	CSATGQGGFMNTEAFF	TGCAGTGCTACGGGACAGGGGGGTTTCATGAACACTGAAGCTTTCTTT
-	TRBV6-5	-	TRBJ1-1	CASRQTGYTEAFF	TGTGCCAGCAGGCAAACAGGGTACACTGAAGCTTTCTTT
TRBD2	TRBV2	-	TRBJ2-5	CASSEAPSGGETQYF	TGTGCCAGCAGTGAAGCCCCCTCGGGGGGAGAGACCCAGTACTTC
-	TRBV4-2	few	TRBJ2-7	CASSQDRWGSGEQYF	TGTGCCAGCAGCCAAGATCGGTGGGGGTCAGGGGAGCAGTACTTC
TRBD2	TRBV9	-	TRBJ2-5	CASSGSRKAGGQETQYF	TGTGCCAGCAGCGGCTCTAGGAAGGCGGGGGGCCAAGAGACCCAGTACTTC
-	TRBV24-1	few	TRBJ2-6	CATSDLEPANVLTF	TGTGCCACCAGTGATTTGGAACCGGCCAACGTCCTGACTTTC
-	TRBV5-1	few	TRBJ2-1	CASSFWANSYNEQFF	TGCGCCAGCAGCTTTTGGGCGAATTCCTACAATGAGCAGTTCTTC
TRBD2	TRBV4-1	-	TRBJ2-3	CASSQVSGLAGTDTQYF	TGCGCCAGCAGCCAAGTGAGTGGACTAGCGGGCACAGATACGCAGTATTTT
TRBD2	TRBV5-1	few	TRBJ2-1	CASSNQLAGLYNEQFF	TGCGCCAGCAGCAACCAACTAGCGGGGCTGTACAATGAGCAGTTCTTC
TRBD1	TRBV7-3	-	TRBJ2-1	CASSPNDRVNEQFF	TGTGCCAGCAGCCCGAACGACAGGGTCAATGAGCAGTTCTTC
-	TRBV20-1	-	TRBJ1-2	CSARRPGSPSYGYTF	TGCAGTGCTAGGAGGCCAGGGAGCCCCAGCTATGGCTACACCTTC
-	TRBV12-3/TRBV12-4	many	TRBJ2-2	CASSRSTGELFF	TGTGCCAGCAGTCGATCCACCGGGGAGCTGTTTTTT
TRBD1	TRBV27	few	TRBJ2-7	CASSWTGPSYEQYF	TGTGCCAGCAGTTGGACAGGGCCATCCTACGAGCAGTACTTC
-	TRBV21-1	-	TRBJ2-1	CASSPRGDSYNEQFF	TGTGCCAGCAGCCCTCGCGGTGACTCCTACAATGAGCAGTTCTTC
-	TRBV20-1	-	TRBJ1-1	CSARVRDAEAFF	TGCAGTGCCAGGGTGAGGGACGCTGAAGCTTTCTTT
-	TRBV5-1	-	TRBJ2-7	CASSMGVSAYEQYF	TGCGCCAGCAGCATGGGGGTCTCTGCCTACGAGCAGTACTTC
-	TRBV20-1	-	TRBJ1-1	CSARPWPLKRMNTEAFF	TGCAGTGCTAGACCGTGGCCGTTAAAGAGGATGAACACTGAAGCTTTCTTT
-	TRBV4-1	-	TRBJ2-2	CASSQEAGVNTGELFF	TGCGCCAGCAGCCAAGAGGCAGGAGTGAACACCGGGGAGCTGTTTTTT
-	TRBV14	few	TRBJ2-3	CASSSTGDFTDTQYF	TGTGCCAGCAGCTCCACAGGGGACTTCACAGATACGCAGTATTTT
-	TRBV12-3/TRBV12-4	-	TRBJ2-1	CASSLDEWAGRPNEQFF	TGTGCCAGCAGTTTAGATGAGTGGGCGGGGAGGCCCAATGAGCAGTTCTTC
TRBD1	TRBV28	few	TRBJ2-1	CASSSTRQGASYNEQFF	TGTGCCAGCAGTTCGACTCGACAGGGGGCGAGTTACAATGAGCAGTTCTTC
-	TRBV6-5	-	TRBJ1-6	CASSYGASSPLHF	TGTGCCAGCAGTTATGGGGCCAGCTCACCCCTCCACTTT
-	TRBV5-1	few	TRBJ2-2	CASSLGWRRDTGELFF	TGCGCCAGCAGCTTGGGTTGGCGGAGAGACACCGGGGAGCTGTTTTTT
TRBD1	TRBV5-1	-	TRBJ1-2	CASSLDPGGNYGYTF	TGCGCCAGCAGCTTGGATCCAGGGGGCAACTATGGCTACACCTTC
-	TRBV20-1	-	TRBJ1-1	CSASDSLRAGGTEAFF	TGCAGTGCTAGTGATTCTCTCAGGGCTGGGGGCACTGAAGCTTTCTTT
-	TRBV5-6	-	TRBJ1-2	CASSLDSGYTF	TGTGCCAGCAGTCTGGACAGTGGCTACACCTTC
-	TRBV6-5	-	TRBJ2-1	CASSPGFEQFF	TGTGCCAGCAGCCCAGGATTTGAGCAGTTCTTC
-	TRBV7-2	-	TRBJ1-1	CASSLSTVQSEAFF	TGTGCCAGCAGCCTTAGTACGGTACAGTCAGAAGCTTTCTTT
-	TRBV9	-	TRBJ1-2	CASSGFAEAYGYTF	TGTGCCAGCAGCGGTTTTGCGGAAGCCTATGGCTACACCTTC
-	TRBV27	-	TRBJ1-1	CASRRGGTEAFF	TGTGCCAGCAGGCGGGGGGGCACTGAAGCTTTCTTT
TRBD2	TRBV6-5	-	TRBJ2-1	CASSYSGTRLEQFF	TGTGCCAGCAGTTACTCGGGGACTAGACTTGAGCAGTTCTTC